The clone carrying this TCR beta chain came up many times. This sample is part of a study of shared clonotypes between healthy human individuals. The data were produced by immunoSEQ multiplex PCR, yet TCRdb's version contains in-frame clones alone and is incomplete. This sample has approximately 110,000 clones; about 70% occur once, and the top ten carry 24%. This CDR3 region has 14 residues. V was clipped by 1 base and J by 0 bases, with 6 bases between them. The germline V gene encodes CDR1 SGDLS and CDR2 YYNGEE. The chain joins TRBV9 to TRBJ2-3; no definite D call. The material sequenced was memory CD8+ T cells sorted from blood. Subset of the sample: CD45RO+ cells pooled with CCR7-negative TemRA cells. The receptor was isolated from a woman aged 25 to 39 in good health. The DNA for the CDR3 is TGTGCCAGCAGCGTAAGTAGCAGCACAGATACGCAGTATTTT. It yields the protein CASSVSSSTDTQYF.